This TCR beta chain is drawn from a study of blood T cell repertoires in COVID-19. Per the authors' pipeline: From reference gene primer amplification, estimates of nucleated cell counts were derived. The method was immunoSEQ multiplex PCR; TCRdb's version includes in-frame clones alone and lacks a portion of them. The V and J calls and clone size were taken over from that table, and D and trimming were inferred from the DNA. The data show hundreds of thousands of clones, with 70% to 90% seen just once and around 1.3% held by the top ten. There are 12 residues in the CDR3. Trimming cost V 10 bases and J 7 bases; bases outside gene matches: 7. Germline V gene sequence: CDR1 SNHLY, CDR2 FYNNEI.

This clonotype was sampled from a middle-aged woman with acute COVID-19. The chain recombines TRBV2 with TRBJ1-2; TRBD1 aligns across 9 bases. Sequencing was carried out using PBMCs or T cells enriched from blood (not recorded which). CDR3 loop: CATLTGGFGYTF. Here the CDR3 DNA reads TGTGCCACTTTAACAGGGGGCTTTGGCTACACCTTC.